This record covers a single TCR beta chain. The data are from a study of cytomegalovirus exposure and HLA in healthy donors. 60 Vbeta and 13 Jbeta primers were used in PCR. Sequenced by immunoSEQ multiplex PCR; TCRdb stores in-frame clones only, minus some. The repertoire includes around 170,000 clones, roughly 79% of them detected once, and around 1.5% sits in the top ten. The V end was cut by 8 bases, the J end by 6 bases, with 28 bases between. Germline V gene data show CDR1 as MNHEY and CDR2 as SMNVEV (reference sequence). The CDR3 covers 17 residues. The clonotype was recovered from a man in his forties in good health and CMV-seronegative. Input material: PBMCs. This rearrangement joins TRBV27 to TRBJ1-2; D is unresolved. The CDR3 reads CASGKGPTRDAGDGYTF. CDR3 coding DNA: TGTGCCAGCGGTAAAGGACCGACACGGGATGCGGGAGATGGCTACACCTTC.